A selection of T cell receptor beta chains follows, all from one sample in a study of blood T cell repertoires in COVID-19. The method was immunoSEQ multiplex PCR; TCRdb's version includes in-frame clones alone and lacks a portion of them. The sample carries around 30,000 clones, roughly 85% recorded once. The sequenced sample consisted of peripheral blood. These receptors all come from a man between 60 and 70 years old with active COVID-19. Each CDR3 is given with its conserved first and last residue. D genes are given only for firm matches. The listing skips clone size in some rows; elsewhere it reads once, few, many or a size class.

>15|TRBJ2-5|NA|TRBD2|TRBV3-1/TRBV3-2
TGTGCCAGCAGCTCCGGACTAGCGGAACAAGAGACCCAGTACTTC
CASSSGLAEQETQYF
>15|TRBJ1-4|NA|NA|TRBV5-1
TGCGCCGCCCTTTTGGCGGAGAGGGCCCAGGAAAAACTGTTTTTT
CAALLAERAQEKLFF
>14|TRBJ2-7|NA|TRBD2|TRBV7-9
TGTGCCAGCAGCTTAGGACTAGCCCGGGGCGAGCAGTACTTC
CASSLGLARGEQYF
>13|TRBJ2-1|few|NA|TRBV3-1/TRBV3-2
TGTGCCAGCAGCCCACCCGGTCGGGGTGAGCAGTTCTTC
CASSPPGRGEQFF
>14|TRBJ2-1|NA|TRBD2|TRBV19
TGTGCCAGTAGTCTAGCGGGGTACAACAATGAGCAGTTCTTC
CASSLAGYNNEQFF
>15|TRBJ2-3|NA|NA|TRBV9
TGTGCCAGCAGCGTGAGGGCCGAGGGCACAGATACGCAGTATTTT
CASSVRAEGTDTQYF
>15|TRBJ2-2|NA|NA|TRBV5-1
TGCGCCAGCAGCTACTCCGGGGGGAACACCGGGGAGCTGTTTTTT
CASSYSGGNTGELFF
>15|TRBJ2-3|once|NA|TRBV14
TGTGCCAGCAGCCAAGGCTTTACTCATGCAGATACGCAGTATTTT
CASSQGFTHADTQYF
>17|TRBJ1-3|NA|NA|TRBV14
TGTGCCAGCAGCCAAGATGGAAGGGGAAGGTCTGGAAACACCATATATTTT
CASSQDGRGRSGNTIYF
>16|TRBJ2-7|NA|TRBD2|TRBV11-2
TGTGCCAGCAGCTTGGGGACTAGCGGGAGGTCTCACGAGCAGTACTTC
CASSLGTSGRSHEQYF
>14|TRBJ2-1|NA|TRBD2|TRBV5-1
TGCGCCAGCCGACTAGCGGGAGGAAGAAATGAGCAGTTCTTC
CASRLAGGRNEQFF
>18|TRBJ2-2|once|TRBD2|TRBV19
TGTGCCAGTAGTACCTCCGGGGCGGGAGCCCTACGCACCGGGGAGCTGTTTTTT
CASSTSGAGALRTGELFF
>13|TRBJ2-1|NA|TRBD2|TRBV29-1
TGCAGCGTTGAACAACTAGCGGGAGGCGCGCAGTTCTTC
CSVEQLAGGAQFF
>13|TRBJ2-1|NA|TRBD2|TRBV19
TGTGCCTCGGCGGGAGGTACCTACAATGAGCAGTTCTTC
CASAGGTYNEQFF
>15|TRBJ2-3|NA|NA|TRBV18
TGTGCCAGCTCACCCCCAACGGACTTGAGGGATACGCAGTATTTT
CASSPPTDLRDTQYF
>13|TRBJ2-3|NA|NA|TRBV7-2
TGTGCCAGCAGGCTCACGGGCACAGATACGCAGTATTTT
CASRLTGTDTQYF
>16|TRBJ2-5|NA|TRBD2|TRBV11-3
TGTGCCAGCAGCCCCCTCGGCGGGAGCGGGGTGGAGACCCAGTACTTC
CASSPLGGSGVETQYF
>13|TRBJ1-2|NA|NA|TRBV19
TGTGCCACCAGCGTTGGGAGTAACTATGGCTACACCTTC
CATSVGSNYGYTF
>16|TRBJ2-1|once|NA|TRBV10-3
TGTGCCATCATCTCAGGAGGGCGGGCGCCCTACAATGAGCAGTTCTTC
CAIISGGRAPYNEQFF
>10|TRBJ2-7|once|NA|TRBV30
TGTGCCTGGAGGAGAGCCTTGGAGTACTTC
CAWRRALEYF
>15|TRBJ2-1|NA|TRBD2|TRBV27
TGTGCCAGCAGTTTATCAGGACTAGCGGGAAATGAGCAGTTCTTC
CASSLSGLAGNEQFF
>19|TRBJ2-3|NA|TRBD2|TRBV6-2/TRBV6-3
TGTGCCAGCAGCCGAGGGACTAGCGGGAGAGGGGGCCCCACAGATACGCAGTATTTT
CASSRGTSGRGGPTDTQYF
>15|TRBJ2-7|NA|NA|TRBV5-4
TGTGCCAGCAGCTACCTTAGGGGTTCACACGGCGAGCAGTACTTC
CASSYLRGSHGEQYF
>14|TRBJ2-3|NA|NA|TRBV29-1
TGCAGCGTTGAAGATATGAGGGGCACAGATACGCAGTATTTT
CSVEDMRGTDTQYF
>15|TRBJ2-6|NA|NA|TRBV18
TGTGCCAGCTCACCAGCGGGGTTGGGGGCCAACGTCCTGACTTTC
CASSPAGLGANVLTF
>14|TRBJ2-1|NA|NA|TRBV24-1
TGTGCCACCAGTCCGAACAGGGCTGATCGTGAGCAGTTCTTC
CATSPNRADREQFF
>14|TRBJ2-1|NA|TRBD1|TRBV5-1
TGCGCCAGTGCTTCCGGGACAGGAAGGGATGAGCAGTTCTTC
CASASGTGRDEQFF
>14|TRBJ2-3|NA|TRBD2|TRBV19
TGTGCCAGTACAACTAGCGGATACACAGATACGCAGTATTTT
CASTTSGYTDTQYF
>15|TRBJ2-2|NA|TRBD2|TRBV10-2
TGCGCCAGCAGGGTAGCGGGAGGGCCCACCGGGGAGCTGTTTTTT
CASRVAGGPTGELFF
>15|TRBJ2-2|NA|NA|TRBV5-1
TGCGCCAGCATGGGCGGGACAGCGAACACCGGGGAGCTGTTTTTT
CASMGGTANTGELFF
>13|TRBJ1-1|NA|NA|TRBV7-3
TGTGCCAGCAGCTTGGTGCGGAACACTGAAGCTTTCTTT
CASSLVRNTEAFF
>15|TRBJ2-2|NA|NA|TRBV5-1
TGCGCCAGCAGCTACCTCACCAGGGACACCGGGGAGCTGTTTTTT
CASSYLTRDTGELFF
>14|TRBJ2-4|NA|TRBD1|TRBV7-8
TGTGCCAGCAGCTCCCGGGACAGGGAGGACATTCAGTACTTC
CASSSRDREDIQYF
>15|TRBJ2-3|few|TRBD2|TRBV5-1
TGCGCCAGCAGCCATAGCGGGGCTAGCACAGATACGCAGTATTTT
CASSHSGASTDTQYF
>16|TRBJ2-6|NA|NA|TRBV9
TGTGCCAGCAGCCCAAGAGGTGACTCTGGGGCCAACGTCCTGACTTTC
CASSPRGDSGANVLTF
>15|TRBJ1-5|few|TRBD1|TRBV2
TGTGCCAGCGTCCGGGACAGGCACCCCAATCAGCCCCAGCATTTT
CASVRDRHPNQPQHF
>15|TRBJ1-2|NA|NA|TRBV5-1
TGCGCCAGCAGCCCGTCCACTACCGACAGCCATGGCTACACCTTC
CASSPSTTDSHGYTF
>14|TRBJ2-3|NA|NA|TRBV6-5
TGTGCCAGCAAGAAAGACGGGAGAACAGATACGCAGTATTTT
CASKKDGRTDTQYF
>17|TRBJ2-1|NA|NA|TRBV18
TGTGCCAGCTCACCACTCGTCCTGACAGGAGAAGGGAGTGAGCAGTTCTTC
CASSPLVLTGEGSEQFF
>13|TRBJ2-1|NA|TRBD1|TRBV28
TGTGCCAGCAGTGGGACAGGCCGCAATGAGCAGTTCTTC
CASSGTGRNEQFF
>16|TRBJ2-3|NA|TRBD2|TRBV5-1
TGCGCCAGCAGCGGAAAGGGACTAGCGGTGTATGATACGCAGTATTTT
CASSGKGLAVYDTQYF
>15|TRBJ2-7|few|TRBD2|TRBV5-8
TGTGCCAGCAGCTTGGGACTAGCGGGAGCCTACGAGCAGTACTTC
CASSLGLAGAYEQYF
>14|TRBJ2-1|once|NA|TRBV3-1/TRBV3-2
TGTGCCAGCAGCCCCGGGACTCAATACAATGAGCAGTTCTTC
CASSPGTQYNEQFF
>16|TRBJ2-3|NA|TRBD2|TRBV2
TGTGCCAGCACCATTATAGCGGGAGGCCCTGTAGATACGCAGTATTTT
CASTIIAGGPVDTQYF
>12|TRBJ2-5|NA|NA|TRBV10-3
TGTGCCATCAGTGAGCCCGCGCAATCCCAGTACTTC
CAISEPAQSQYF